Below, 5 T cell receptor beta chains from the same sample are listed, as sequenced in a study of T cell changes during pregnancy in multiple sclerosis (dated by TCRdb to the late 2010s). Receptor libraries were prepared by the immunoSEQ multiplex PCR assay. TCRdb re-hosts the immuneACCESS table, in-frame sequences only. Its copies lack some clones; in the studies checked, an unresolved V gene accounts for under half of them, and the cause for the rest is not known. This sample lists 20,000 to 25,000 clones; 85% to 90% were detected once. In total, the top ten clones hold less than 8.5% of the sample. The specimen was CD8+ T cells from peripheral blood mononuclear cells, collected before pregnancy. These receptors were taken from a female donor with multiple sclerosis, enrolled in a pregnancy study.

The CDR3 DNA is TGTGCCAGCAGTGGACAGCCTTGGGAATTCTCCTACGAGCAGTACTTC. As protein: CASSGQPWEFSYEQYF. The chain employs TRBV2 and TRBJ2-7; D might be TRBD1 (5 bases). This CDR3 comprises 16 residues. The ends were cut back, 4 bases at V and 0 bases at J, with 16 bases in the middle. Per germline, CDR1 SNHLY and CDR2 FYNNEI. Together with reference TRBV2 and TRBJ2-7, the CDR3 gives the full variable domain: EPEVTQTPSHQVTQMGQEVILRCVPISNHLYFYWYRQILGQKVEFLVSFYNNEISEKSEIFDDQFSVERPDGSNFTLKIRSTKLEDSAMYFCASSGQPWEFSYEQYFGPGTRLTVT.

This clone has a handful of counts. The J gene is TRBJ1-1, the V gene TRBV2; perhaps TRBD1 as D (5 bases). Germline CDR1 SNHLY, CDR2 FYNNEI. This CDR3 has 17 amino acids. Trimming took off 6 bases at V and 1 base at J, with 21 bases between the two ends. Written as DNA, the CDR3 is TGTGCCAGCAGCATCCCCCGCCGGGGGGGACGGAACACTGAAGCTTTCTTT. It yields the protein CASSIPRRGGRNTEAFF.

The gene calls are TRBV5-1 and TRBJ1-2; 10 nucleotides agree with TRBD1. This CDR3 comprises 16 residues. CDR1 is SGHRS and CDR2 is YFSETQ in the germline V gene. Unmatched junction bases numbered 10, after V lost 3 bases and J lost 5 bases. DNA for the CDR3: TGCGCCAGCAGCTCTAGACAGGGGGCATCTGGATATGGCTACACCTTC. Amino acid sequence: CASSSRQGASGYGYTF.

This clone was observed a single time. The chain links TRBV9 to TRBJ2-2; perhaps TRBD2 as D (5 bases). The germline CDR1 and CDR2 sequences are SGDLS and YYNGEE. Trimming took 0 bases from V and 6 from J, leaving 9 bases between them. The CDR3 extends over 14 amino acids. CDR3 protein: CASSVELLAGELFF. DNA for the CDR3: TGTGCCAGCAGCGTAGAGCTACTAGCCGGGGAGCTGTTTTTT.

The J gene is TRBJ2-3, the V gene TRBV6-1; 8 bases match TRBD1. Germline loops: CDR1 MNHNS, CDR2 SASEGT. V was clipped by 4 bases and J by 0 bases; unmatched bases: 6. CDR3 length equals 16 residues. CDR3: CASSVQTGASTDTQYF. The CDR3 DNA reads TGTGCCAGCAGTGTTCAGACAGGGGCAAGCACAGATACGCAGTATTTT.